This T cell receptor (beta chain) was sequenced during a study of graft-versus-host responses after intestinal transplantation. The germline V and J ends were trimmed by 7 bases and 2 bases, with 13 bases remaining between them. This CDR3 is built from 14 residues. Germline values: CDR1 MNHNS, CDR2 SASEGT. The repertoire was sequenced with immunoSEQ multiplex PCR; TCRdb's copy has only in-frame clones and lacks some. The data contain 85,000 to 100,000 clones, about 83% of them singletons. The genes are TRBV6-1 and TRBJ2-3; D is perhaps TRBD1 or TRBD2 (5 bases each). The receptor was isolated from a human patient who received an intestinal transplant, so some T cells may come from the graft donor. Sequencing was performed on PBMCs, taken 255 days after intestinal transplant. CDR3 DNA sequence: TGTGCCAGCACTCTGCTGGGGGACACAGATACGCAGTATTTT. Encoded protein: CASTLLGDTDTQYF.